This T cell receptor (beta chain) was sequenced in a study of blood T cell repertoires in COVID-19. Across the whole study: The study drew acute and convalescent COVID-19 samples from the United States, Italy and Spain.

The CDR3 is made up of 15 amino acids. V lost 8 bases and J 5 bases, leaving 21 bases between the germline ends. Germline-derived CDR1 and CDR2 are SGHTA and FQGNSA. This table comes from immunoSEQ multiplex PCR, and its TCRdb copy is limited to in-frame clones, with some not included. The table shows over 120,000 clones, with about 80% occurring only once. This sequence originates from an older man who had recovered from COVID-19. The sample comprised peripheral blood. This chain joins TRBV7-2 and TRBJ1-2; no clear D gene. The chain's CDR3 is CASYEGDSLVYGYTF. The CDR3 DNA reads TGTGCCAGCTACGAGGGAGACTCACTGGTATATGGCTACACCTTC.